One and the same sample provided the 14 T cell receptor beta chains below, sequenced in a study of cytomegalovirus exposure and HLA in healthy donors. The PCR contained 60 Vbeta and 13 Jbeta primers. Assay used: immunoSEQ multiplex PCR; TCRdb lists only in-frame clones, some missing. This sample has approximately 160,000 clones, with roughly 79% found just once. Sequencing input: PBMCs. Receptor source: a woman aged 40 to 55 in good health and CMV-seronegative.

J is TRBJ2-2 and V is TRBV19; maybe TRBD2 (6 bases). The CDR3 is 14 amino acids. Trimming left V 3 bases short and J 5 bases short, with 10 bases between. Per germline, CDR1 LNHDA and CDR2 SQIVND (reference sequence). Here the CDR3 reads CASSISLATGELFF. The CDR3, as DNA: TGTGCCAGTAGTATTAGCCTAGCGACCGGGGAGCTGTTTTTT.

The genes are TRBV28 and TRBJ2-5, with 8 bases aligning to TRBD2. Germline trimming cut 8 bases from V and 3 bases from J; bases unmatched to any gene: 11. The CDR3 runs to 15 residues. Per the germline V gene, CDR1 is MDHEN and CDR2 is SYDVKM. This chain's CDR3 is CASCAPGLGKETQYF. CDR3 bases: TGTGCCAGCTGCGCCCCGGGACTAGGGAAAGAGACCCAGTACTTC. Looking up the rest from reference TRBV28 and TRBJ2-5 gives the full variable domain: DVKVTQSSRYLVKRTGEKVFLECVQDMDHENMFWYRQDPGLGLRLIYFSYDVKMKEKGDIPEGYSVSREKKERFSLILESASTNQTSMYLCASCAPGLGKETQYFGPGTRLLVL.

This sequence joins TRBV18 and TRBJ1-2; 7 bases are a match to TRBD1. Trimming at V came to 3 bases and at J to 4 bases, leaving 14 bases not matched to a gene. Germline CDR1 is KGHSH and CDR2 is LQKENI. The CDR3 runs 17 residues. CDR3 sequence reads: CASSPFGPGQSLYGYTF. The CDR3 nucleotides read TGTGCCAGCTCACCTTTTGGGCCGGGACAGTCCCTCTATGGCTACACCTTC.

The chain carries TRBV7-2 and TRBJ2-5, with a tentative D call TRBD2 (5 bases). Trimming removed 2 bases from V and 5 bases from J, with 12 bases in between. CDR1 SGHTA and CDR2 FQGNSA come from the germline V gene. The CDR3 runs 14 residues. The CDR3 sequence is CASSLTGKRETQYF. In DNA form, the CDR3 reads TGTGCCAGCAGCTTAACCGGGAAACGGGAGACCCAGTACTTC.

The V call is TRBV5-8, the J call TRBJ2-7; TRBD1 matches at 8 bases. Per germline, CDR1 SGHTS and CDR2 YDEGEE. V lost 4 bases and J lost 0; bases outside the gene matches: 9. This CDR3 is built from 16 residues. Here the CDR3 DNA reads TGTGCCAGCAGCCTGGACGGACAGGGCCTCTCCTACGAGCAGTACTTC. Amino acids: CASSLDGQGLSYEQYF. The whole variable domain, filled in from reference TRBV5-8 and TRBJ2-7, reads EAGVTQSPTHLIKTRGQQATLRCSPISGHTSVYWYQQALGLGLQFLLWYDEGEERNRGNFPPRFSGRQFPNYSSELNVNALELEDSALYLCASSLDGQGLSYEQYFGPGTRLTVT.

CDR3 region: CASSLGGGGGNYGYTF. CDR3 nucleotide sequence: TGTGCCAGCAGCTTAGGAGGGGGAGGGGGTAACTATGGCTACACCTTC. V usage is TRBV7-9 and J usage is TRBJ1-2, with D possibly matching TRBD1 (6 bases). Germline V lookup: CDR1 SEHNR, CDR2 FQNEAQ (reference sequence). Between the trimmed V and J ends, which lost 1 base and 1 base, there was a span of 13 bases. The CDR3 runs 16 residues. The full variable domain, with the rest looked up from reference TRBV7-9 and TRBJ1-2, is DTGVSQNPRHKITKRGQNVTFRCDPISEHNRLYWYRQTLGQGPEFLTYFQNEAQLEKSRLLSDRFSAERPKGSFSTLEIQRTEQGDSAMYLCASSLGGGGGNYGYTFGSGTRLTVV.

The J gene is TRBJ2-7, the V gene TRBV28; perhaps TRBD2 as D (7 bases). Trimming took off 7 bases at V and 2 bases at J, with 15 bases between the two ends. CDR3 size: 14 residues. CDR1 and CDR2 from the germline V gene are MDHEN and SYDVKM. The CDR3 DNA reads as TGTGCCAGCACCCTGGGGGGGGCTCCCTACGAGCAGTACTTC. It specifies CASTLGGAPYEQYF.

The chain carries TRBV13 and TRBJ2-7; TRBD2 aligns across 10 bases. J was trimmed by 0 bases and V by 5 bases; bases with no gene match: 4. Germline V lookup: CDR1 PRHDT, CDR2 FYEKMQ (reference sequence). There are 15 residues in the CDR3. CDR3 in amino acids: CASSVAGGSSYEQYF. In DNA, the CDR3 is TGTGCCAGCAGCGTAGCGGGGGGCAGCTCCTACGAGCAGTACTTC.

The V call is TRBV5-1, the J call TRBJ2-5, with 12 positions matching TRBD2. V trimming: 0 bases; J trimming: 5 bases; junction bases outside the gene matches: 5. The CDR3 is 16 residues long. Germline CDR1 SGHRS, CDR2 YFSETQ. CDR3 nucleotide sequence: TGCGCCAGCAGCTTGGATCTAGCGGGAGGGAGGGAGACCCAGTACTTC. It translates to CASSLDLAGGRETQYF.

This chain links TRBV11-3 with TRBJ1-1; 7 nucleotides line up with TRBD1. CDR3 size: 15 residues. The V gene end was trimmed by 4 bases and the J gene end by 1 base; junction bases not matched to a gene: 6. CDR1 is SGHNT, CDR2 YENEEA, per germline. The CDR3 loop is CASSSQGGANTEAFF. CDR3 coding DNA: TGTGCCAGCAGCTCCCAGGGGGGCGCGAACACTGAAGCTTTCTTT. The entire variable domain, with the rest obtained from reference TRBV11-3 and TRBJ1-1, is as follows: EAGVVQSPRYKIIEKKQPVAFWCNPISGHNTLYWYLQNLGQGPELLIRYENEEAVDDSQLPKDRFSAERLKGVDSTLKIQPAELGDSAVYLCASSSQGGANTEAFFGQGTRLTVV.

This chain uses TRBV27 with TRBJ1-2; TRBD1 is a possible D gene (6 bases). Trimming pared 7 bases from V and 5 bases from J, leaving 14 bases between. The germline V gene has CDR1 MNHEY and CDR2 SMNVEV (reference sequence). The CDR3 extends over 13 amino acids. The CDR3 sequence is CASNGGLLYGYTF. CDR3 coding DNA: TGTGCCAGCAACGGGGGGCTGTTGTATGGCTACACCTTC.

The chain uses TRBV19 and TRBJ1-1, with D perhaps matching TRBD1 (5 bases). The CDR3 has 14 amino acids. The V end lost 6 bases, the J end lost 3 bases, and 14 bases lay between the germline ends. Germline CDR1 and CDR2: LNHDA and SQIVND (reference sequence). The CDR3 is CASSRGRGDTEAFF. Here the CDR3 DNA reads TGTGCCAGTAGCAGAGGTCGGGGGGACACTGAAGCTTTCTTT.

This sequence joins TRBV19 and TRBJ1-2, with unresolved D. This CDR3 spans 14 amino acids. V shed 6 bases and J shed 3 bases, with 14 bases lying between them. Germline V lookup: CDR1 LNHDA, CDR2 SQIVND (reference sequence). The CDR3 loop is CASRPSPGDYGYTF. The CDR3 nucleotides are TGTGCCAGTAGACCATCCCCCGGGGACTATGGCTACACCTTC.

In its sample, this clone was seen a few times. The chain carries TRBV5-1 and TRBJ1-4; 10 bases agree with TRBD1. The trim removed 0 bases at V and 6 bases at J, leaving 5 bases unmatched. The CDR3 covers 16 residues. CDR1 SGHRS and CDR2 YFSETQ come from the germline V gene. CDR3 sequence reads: CASSLGQGAKYEKLFF. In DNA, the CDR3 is TGCGCCAGCAGCTTGGGACAGGGGGCTAAGTATGAAAAACTGTTTTTT. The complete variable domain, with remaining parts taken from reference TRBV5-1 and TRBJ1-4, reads KAGVTQTPRYLIKTRGQQVTLSCSPISGHRSVSWYQQTPGQGLQFLFEYFSETQRNKGNFPGRFSGRQFSNSRSEMNVSTLELGDSALYLCASSLGQGAKYEKLFFGSGTQLSVL.